This T cell receptor (beta chain) was obtained from a study of T cell repertoires in cytomegalovirus infection. Across the whole study: In public TCR beta signatures, there were indications of both CMV infection and matching HLA type.

As regards this clonotype: Its antigen is currently unknown.

Broader study findings: Carriers of CMV plus the relevant HLA were identified by cumulative public TCR beta family frequency.

V was clipped by 4 bases and J by 2 bases, with 18 bases between them. Per germline, CDR1 LNHNV and CDR2 YYDKDF (reference sequence). The CDR3 consists of 16 residues. TCRdb re-derived calls from the reads in MiXCR, one entry per CDR3 protein. Of about 310,000 distinct CDR3 sequences in the sample, roughly 25% were seen once. The rearrangement joins TRBV15 to TRBJ2-7; D remains ambiguous. This receptor was obtained from a human donor in good health (CMV status not recorded). Some clones in this sample may be carry-over from other donors' samples. Sample: cultured PBMCs, taken from culture after CMV antigen stimulation. This CDR3 is CATSKNYESYPYEQYF. For the CDR3, the DNA is TGTGCCACCAGCAAGAACTATGAGAGTTACCCCTACGAGCAGTACTTC.